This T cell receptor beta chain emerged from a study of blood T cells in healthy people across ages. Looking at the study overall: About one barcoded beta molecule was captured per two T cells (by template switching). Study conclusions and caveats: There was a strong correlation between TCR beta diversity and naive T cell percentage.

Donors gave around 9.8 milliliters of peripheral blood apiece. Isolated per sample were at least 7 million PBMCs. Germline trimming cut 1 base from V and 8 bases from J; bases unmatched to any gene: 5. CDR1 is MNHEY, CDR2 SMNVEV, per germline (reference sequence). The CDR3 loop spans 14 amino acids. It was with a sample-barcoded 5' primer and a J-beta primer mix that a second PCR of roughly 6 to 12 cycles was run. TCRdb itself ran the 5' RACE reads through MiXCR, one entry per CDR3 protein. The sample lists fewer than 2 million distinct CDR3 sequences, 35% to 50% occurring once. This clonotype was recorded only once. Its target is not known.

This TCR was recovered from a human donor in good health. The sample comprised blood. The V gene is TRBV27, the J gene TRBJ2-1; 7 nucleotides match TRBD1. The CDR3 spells CASSLFRQGYEQFF. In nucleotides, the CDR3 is TGTGCCAGCAGTTTATTCCGACAGGGCTATGAGCAGTTCTTC.